The 10 T cell receptor beta chains below come from one sample, sequenced in a study of identifying expanded T cells in peripheral blood. The method was immunoSEQ multiplex PCR; TCRdb's version includes in-frame clones alone and lacks a portion of them. This table holds some 78,000 clones, roughly 84% found once. The sequenced sample consisted of blood. These receptors all come from a person aged 18 to 75 in good health.

The chain uses TRBV9 and TRBJ2-1; tentative D call: TRBD2 (6 bases). Trimming left V 4 bases short and J 8 bases short, with 13 bases between. Germline V gene data show CDR1 as SGDLS and CDR2 as YYNGEE. The CDR3 spans 13 residues. For the CDR3, the DNA is TGTGCCAGCAGCAACCGACTAGTCGATGAGCAGTTCTTC. Its translation is CASSNRLVDEQFF.

This clone was counted between two and nine times. The chain uses TRBV30 and TRBJ2-3, with 11 bases that match TRBD1. The germline CDR1 and CDR2 sequences are GTSNPN and SVGIG (reference sequence). With V trimmed by 1 base and J by 7 bases, 4 bases remained unmatched. The CDR3 is made up of 14 amino acids. In nucleotides, the CDR3 is TGTGCCTGGAGTGCCGGGACAGGGGGTAATACGCAGTATTTT. It codes for CAWSAGTGGNTQYF. The variable domain in full, completed from reference TRBV30 and TRBJ2-3, reads SQTIHQWPATLVQPVGSPLSLECTVEGTSNPNLYWYRQAAGRGLQLLFYSVGIGQISSEVPQNLSASRPQDRQFILSSKKLLLSDSGFYLCAWSAGTGGNTQYFGPGTRLTVL.

The rearrangement uses TRBV10-3 and TRBJ1-3, with a weak D call TRBD1 (6 bases). The CDR3 runs 14 residues. V was shortened by 8 bases and J by 4 bases, with 15 bases between the two germline ends. Germline CDR1 and CDR2: ENHRY and SYGVKD. The CDR3 spells CAIGGQSLGNTIYF. In DNA, the CDR3 is TGTGCCATCGGAGGACAGAGCCTAGGAAACACCATATATTTT.

The V gene is TRBV27, the J gene TRBJ2-5; no clear D. The CDR3 consists of 13 residues. Trimming stripped 5 bases from V and 0 bases from J, with 7 bases between. The germline CDR1 and CDR2 sequences are MNHEY and SMNVEV (reference sequence). The CDR3 protein is CASSIMYQETQYF. The CDR3 coding sequence is TGTGCCAGCAGTATAATGTACCAAGAGACCCAGTACTTC.

In DNA form, the CDR3 reads TGTGCCAGCAGCTTGGTCTCGCTGGGTGAGACCCAGTACTTC. Its translation is CASSLVSLGETQYF. The genes are TRBV7-2 and TRBJ2-5; D remains unclear. Germline V gene lookup returns CDR1 SGHTA and CDR2 FQGNSA. V lost 3 bases and J lost 5, with 13 bases in between. This CDR3 contains 14 residues.

This clone was observed a single time. The chain links TRBV7-9 to TRBJ2-3, with 12 bases lining up with TRBD2. The CDR3 contains 17 residues. CDR1 and CDR2 from the germline V gene are SEHNR and FQNEAQ (reference sequence). V was pared by 3 bases and J by 5 bases, with 9 bases of the junction left unmatched. CDR3 nucleotides: TGTGCCAGCAGCTTCAGACTAGCGGGAGTTAGGGGAGATACGCAGTATTTT. Its protein product is CASSFRLAGVRGDTQYF. The full variable domain, rest sourced from reference TRBV7-9 and TRBJ2-3, is DTGVSQNPRHKITKRGQNVTFRCDPISEHNRLYWYRQTLGQGPEFLTYFQNEAQLEKSRLLSDRFSAERPKGSFSTLEIQRTEQGDSAMYLCASSFRLAGVRGDTQYFGPGTRLTVL.

The V and J genes are TRBV27 and TRBJ2-7; weak D call: TRBD2 (6 bases). The V end lost 2 bases, the J end lost 2 bases, and 10 bases lay between the germline ends. The CDR3 has 14 residues. CDR1 MNHEY and CDR2 SMNVEV come from the germline V gene (reference sequence). CDR3 loop: CASSLASGPYEQYF. DNA of the CDR3: TGTGCCAGCAGTTTAGCGAGCGGGCCCTACGAGCAGTACTTC.

The gene calls are TRBV7-2 and TRBJ1-2; D is possibly TRBD1 (5 bases). CDR3 length equals 13 residues. V was pared by 0 bases and J by 8 bases, with 10 bases between. CDR1 is SGHTA, CDR2 FQGNSA, per germline. The CDR3 DNA follows: TGTGCCAGCAGCTTAGCAGGGTCAGGGGGCTACACCTTC. Translating it yields CASSLAGSGGYTF.

This sequence joins TRBV5-4 and TRBJ2-1; 11 nucleotides line up with TRBD2. Trimming took 0 bases from V and 5 from J; bases not matched to a gene: 4. CDR1 and CDR2 from the germline V gene are SGHNT and YYREEE (reference sequence). This CDR3 region has 16 residues. The CDR3 sequence is CASSLVAGGYHNEQFF. CDR3 in DNA: TGTGCCAGCAGCTTGGTAGCGGGAGGGTACCACAATGAGCAGTTCTTC.

The chain recombines TRBV7-2 with TRBJ2-1, with 11 bases lining up with TRBD1. Germline trimming cut 5 bases from V and 3 bases from J; bases unmatched to any gene: 9. Germline CDR1 SGHTA, CDR2 FQGNSA. The length of the CDR3 is 17 residues. The DNA of the CDR3 is TGTGCCAGCAGCCCGCGGCCCGGGACAGGGGGCTACAATGAGCAGTTCTTC. Its translation is CASSPRPGTGGYNEQFF.